This T cell receptor beta chain was recorded in a study of shared clonotypes between healthy human individuals. About the research overall: The study used three CD4 naive, three CD4 memory, two CD8 naive and one CD8 memory plate per donor. General observations from the study: About 5% of naive CD4 clonotypes were shared across four donors.

Trimming took 6 bases from V and 4 from J, leaving 24 bases between them. The CDR3 has 17 residues. The germline gives CDR1 MGHDK, CDR2 SYGVNS. Data came from immunoSEQ multiplex PCR; TCRdb stores just in-frame clones and leaves some out. The table shows some 2,500,000 clones, with roughly 93% occurring only once. Turning to this clone: Its antigen is currently unknown.

This receptor was obtained from a man aged 18 to 30 in good health. Some clones in this sample may be carry-over from other donors' samples. This chain uses TRBV25-1 with TRBJ1-2; a weak D match, TRBD1 (5 bases). The material sequenced was naive CD4+ T cells from PBMCs. The subset denotes: CD45RA+ positively selected. CDR3 nucleotides: TGTGCCAGCAGGGTGGGAGGGGACGGACAAATCCCCTATGGCTACACCTTC. Its translation is CASRVGGDGQIPYGYTF.